This T cell receptor (beta chain) was documented in a study of blood T cells in healthy people across ages. Findings and limits, study-wide: As age increased, TCR beta diversity per million T cells fell in a roughly linear fashion. It was not known whether donors were CMV positive (a possible confounder of expanded clonotype changes).

Sample-barcoded 5' priming and a J-beta primer mix drove a second PCR of about 7 to 12 cycles. TCRdb re-called the 5' RACE reads through MiXCR, storing one row per CDR3 protein. The table has hundreds of thousands of distinct CDR3 sequences, 45% to 65% seen once. This clonotype was counted between two and nine times. Its antigen is currently unknown. Sequencing input: blood. The clonotype comes from a man in his 60s in good health.

Here the CDR3 DNA reads TGCAGCGTTACCGGGACTAGTTTTACTGAAGCTTTCTTT. Translating gives CSVTGTSFTEAFF. The V call is TRBV29-1, the J call TRBJ1-1, with D possibly matching TRBD1 (5 bases). Trimming removed 5 bases at V and 5 bases at J, with 15 bases between. The CDR3 runs 13 residues. The V gene's germline CDR1 is SQVTM and CDR2 ANQGSEA.